These 19 T cell receptor beta chains were all obtained from the same sample, sequenced in a study of CD8+ T cells in alopecia areata (dated by TCRdb to the late 2010s). Library preparation was by the immunoSEQ multiplex PCR assay. For TCR sequencing, RNA was extracted from every sample and reverse transcribed into cDNA to serve as template. TCRdb took over this immuneACCESS table, retaining in-frame rearrangements with V and J assigned. Such tables are incomplete; in checked studies, under half of the missing clones stem from an unresolved V gene, and the remainder is unexplained. For this sample the table gives around 200,000 clones, of which roughly 60% were detected only once. In total, the top ten clones hold 1.5% to 2% of the sample. The time point label, as the study defines it: baseline before oral tofacitinib. The sample consisted of CD4+ T cells sorted from blood, taken at week 0. The receptor set was obtained from a human donor with alopecia areata.

V gene TRBV30 combines with J gene TRBJ2-7; D is unresolved. Germline V gives CDR1 GTSNPN, CDR2 SVGIG (reference sequence). The CDR3 is 12 amino acids. V lost 2 bases and J lost 5, with 10 bases in between. CDR3 coding DNA: TGTGCCTGGAGTAGGGTCTCTGACGAGCAGTACTTC. Its translation: CAWSRVSDEQYF.

This clone was picked up one time. The rearrangement joins TRBV6-1 to TRBJ1-2; D ambiguous. This CDR3 is built from 14 residues. V was shortened by 7 bases and J by 5 bases, with 17 bases between the two germline ends. CDR1 and CDR2 (germline): MNHNS, SASEGT. The CDR3 sequence is CASNSGNQIYGYTF. In nucleotides, the CDR3 is TGTGCCAGCAATAGTGGGAATCAGATTTATGGCTACACCTTC.

The chain couples TRBV30 to TRBJ1-2; 7 bases agree with TRBD1. The CDR3 has 15 amino acids. Germline V gives CDR1 GTSNPN, CDR2 SVGIG (reference sequence). With 4 bases clipped from V and 5 bases from J, the junction kept 13 bases outside the gene matches. The CDR3 here is CAWTGGSNLGYGYTF. For the CDR3, the DNA is TGTGCCTGGACAGGGGGATCAAACCTTGGGTATGGCTACACCTTC.

The chain uses TRBV27 and TRBJ1-1, with D possibly being TRBD1 (5 bases). This CDR3 has 14 residues. CDR1 is MNHEY and CDR2 is SMNVEV in the germline V gene (reference sequence). V was trimmed by 3 bases and J by 2 bases, leaving 10 bases between them. The CDR3 sequence: CASSLTGPNTEAFF. CDR3 DNA sequence: TGTGCCAGCAGTTTGACGGGACCTAACACTGAAGCTTTCTTT.

The gene calls are TRBV10-2 and TRBJ2-1; tentatively, D is TRBD2 (6 bases). The germline gives CDR1 WSHSY, CDR2 SAAADI. This CDR3 is built from 16 residues. V dropped 2 bases and J dropped 4 bases, with 15 bases sitting between them. The CDR3 DNA follows: TGCGCCAGCAGTGAGACGGCGATGGGGGGTTACAATGAGCAGTTCTTC. Translation: CASSETAMGGYNEQFF.

This clone was seen more than once but under ten times. CDR3 DNA sequence: TGTGCCTGGAGTGTAAAACGGGCCGGGGAGCTGTTTTTT. Translated: CAWSVKRAGELFF. V and J are TRBV30 and TRBJ2-2; D gene ambiguous. The CDR3 runs to 13 residues. Per germline, CDR1 GTSNPN and CDR2 SVGIG (reference sequence). Trimming cost V 0 bases and J 6 bases, with 8 bases left between them. Variable domain in full (rest from reference TRBV30 and TRBJ2-2): SQTIHQWPATLVQPVGSPLSLECTVEGTSNPNLYWYRQAAGRGLQLLFYSVGIGQISSEVPQNLSASRPQDRQFILSSKKLLLSDSGFYLCAWSVKRAGELFFGEGSRLTVL.

V gene TRBV25-1 combines with J gene TRBJ1-1, with a weak D call TRBD1 (6 bases). CDR1 and CDR2 (germline): MGHDK, SYGVNS. The CDR3 loop spans 14 amino acids. The V gene lost 4 bases and the J gene lost 6 bases, with 15 bases spanning the gap. The CDR3 DNA sequence: TGTGCCAGCAGTGGGGGGGCCTATCACTCTGAAGCTTTCTTT. Protein product: CASSGGAYHSEAFF.

The chain couples TRBV5-4 to TRBJ1-5; 8 bases map to TRBD1. This CDR3 comprises 15 residues. The germline CDR1 and CDR2 sequences are SGHNT and YYREEE (reference sequence). V lost 1 base and J lost 5; bases outside the gene matches: 5. CDR3 in amino acids: CASSLFRGPDQPQHF. The CDR3 DNA reads TGTGCCAGCAGCTTGTTCAGGGGGCCCGATCAGCCCCAGCATTTT. The entire variable domain, with the rest obtained from reference TRBV5-4 and TRBJ1-5, is as follows: ETGVTQSPTHLIKTRGQQVTLRCSSQSGHNTVSWYQQALGQGPQFIFQYYREEENGRGNFPPRFSGLQFPNYSSELNVNALELDDSALYLCASSLFRGPDQPQHFGDGTRLSIL.

This clone was detected only a few times. The chain is built from TRBV29-1 and TRBJ2-5; 11 bases align to TRBD2. The germline V gene encodes CDR1 SQVTM and CDR2 ANQGSEA. V gave up 3 bases and J gave up 5 bases; unmatched junction bases: 8. This CDR3 has 15 residues. CDR3 nucleotide sequence: TGCAGCGTTGAGGTCCTAGCGGGAGGCCCCGAGACCCAGTACTTC. It codes for CSVEVLAGGPETQYF.

J is TRBJ1-2 and V is TRBV23-1, with D unresolved. TRBV23-1 is given ORF status, its function remaining uncertain. The CDR3 loop spans 11 amino acids. The V gene lost 2 bases and the J gene lost 4 bases, with 2 bases spanning the gap. The CDR3 reads CASSQPYGYTF. Here the CDR3 DNA reads TGCGCCAGCAGTCAACCCTATGGCTACACCTTC.

About this clone itself: A junction boundary mismatches the germline segment, possibly from a read error. This chain connects TRBV5-1 to TRBJ2-7; perhaps TRBD2 as D (5 bases). The CDR3 has 13 amino acids. CDR1 and CDR2 (germline): SGHRS, YFSETQ. CDR3 sequence: CASSLEPAPSLDF. For the CDR3, the DNA is TGCGCCAGCAGCTTGGAGCCGGCCCCTAGCCTTGACTTC. The full variable domain, its missing parts supplied by reference TRBV5-1 and TRBJ2-7, is KAGVTQTPRYLIKTRGQQVTLSCSPISGHRSVSWYQQTPGQGLQFLFEYFSETQRNKGNFPGRFSGRQFSNSRSEMNVSTLELGDSALYLCASSLEPAPSLDFGPGTRLTVT.

The sample holds a few counts of this clone. The chain is built from TRBV10-3 and TRBJ1-1, with 11 bases lining up with TRBD1. Losses at the gene ends were 6 bases for V and 8 bases for J; bases not matched to a gene: 5. The CDR3 consists of 13 residues. CDR1 and CDR2 (germline): ENHRY, SYGVKD. This chain's CDR3 is CAISEGTGGEAFF. In DNA, the CDR3 is TGTGCCATCAGCGAGGGGACAGGGGGAGAAGCTTTCTTT.

The chain carries TRBV25-1 and TRBJ1-2, with 9 bases fitting TRBD1. Trimming took 5 bases from V and 4 from J; bases not matched to a gene: 8. Germline V gene data show CDR1 as MGHDK and CDR2 as SYGVNS. The CDR3 runs to 15 residues. CDR3 region: CASSPHRTGVYGYTF. CDR3 in DNA: TGTGCCAGCAGTCCCCACCGGACAGGGGTCTATGGCTACACCTTC.

This sequence joins TRBV25-1 and TRBJ1-5; unclear D gene. CDR3 length: 14 residues. The ends were cut back, 2 bases at V and 2 bases at J, with 7 bases in the middle. The V gene's germline CDR1 is MGHDK and CDR2 SYGVNS. The CDR3, as DNA: TGTGCCAGCAGTGAAATTGAGGGCAATCAGCCCCAGCATTTT. It codes for CASSEIEGNQPQHF.

This clone occurred a few times. The chain uses TRBV15 and TRBJ1-1; 11 nucleotides match TRBD1. J gave up 5 bases and V 5 bases, and 10 bases lay outside the gene matches. This CDR3 comprises 16 residues. Germline V gives CDR1 LNHNV, CDR2 YYDKDF (reference sequence). CDR3 bases: TGTGCCACCAGCCCTCGGACAGGGGGCGGGATGACTGAAGCTTTCTTT. Protein product: CATSPRTGGGMTEAFF.

The rearrangement uses TRBV5-1 and TRBJ2-5, with D perhaps assigned TRBD1 or TRBD2 (7 bases each). Germline CDR1 SGHRS, CDR2 YFSETQ. The CDR3 totals 14 residues. V shed 1 base and J shed 4 bases, with 11 bases lying between them. The CDR3 DNA reads as TGCGCCAGCAGCTTGACAGGGGAGGGAGAGACCCAGTACTTC. It codes for CASSLTGEGETQYF.

J is TRBJ2-1 and V is TRBV2, with 7 bases matching TRBD2. Unmatched junction bases numbered 7, after V lost 6 bases and J lost 2 bases. The germline CDR1 and CDR2 sequences are SNHLY and FYNNEI. The CDR3 totals 15 residues. CDR3 loop: CASRKAAGAYNEQFF. CDR3 sequence (DNA): TGTGCCAGCAGGAAGGCGGCGGGGGCCTACAATGAGCAGTTCTTC.

V gene TRBV4-3 combines with J gene TRBJ2-2; TRBD2 is a possible D gene (5 bases). The CDR3 runs 18 residues. Trimming pared 0 bases from V and 0 bases from J, leaving 14 bases between. Germline V CDR1 and CDR2: LGHNA, YSLEER. CDR3: CASSQDLGGLSNTGELFF. As DNA, the CDR3 is TGCGCCAGCAGCCAAGATCTCGGAGGACTCTCGAACACCGGGGAGCTGTTTTTT.

This clone was seen once. The chain uses TRBV2 and TRBJ2-3; 14 bases fit TRBD2. CDR1 and CDR2 (germline): SNHLY, FYNNEI. V lost 8 bases and J lost 4; bases outside the gene matches: 2. The CDR3 loop spans 14 amino acids. The CDR3 bases are TGTGCCAGCCCGACTAGCGGGGGGGCAGATACGCAGTATTTT. Protein product: CASPTSGGADTQYF. Full variable domain (remainder filled in from reference TRBV2 and TRBJ2-3): EPEVTQTPSHQVTQMGQEVILRCVPISNHLYFYWYRQILGQKVEFLVSFYNNEISEKSEIFDDQFSVERPDGSNFTLKIRSTKLEDSAMYFCASPTSGGADTQYFGPGTRLTVL.